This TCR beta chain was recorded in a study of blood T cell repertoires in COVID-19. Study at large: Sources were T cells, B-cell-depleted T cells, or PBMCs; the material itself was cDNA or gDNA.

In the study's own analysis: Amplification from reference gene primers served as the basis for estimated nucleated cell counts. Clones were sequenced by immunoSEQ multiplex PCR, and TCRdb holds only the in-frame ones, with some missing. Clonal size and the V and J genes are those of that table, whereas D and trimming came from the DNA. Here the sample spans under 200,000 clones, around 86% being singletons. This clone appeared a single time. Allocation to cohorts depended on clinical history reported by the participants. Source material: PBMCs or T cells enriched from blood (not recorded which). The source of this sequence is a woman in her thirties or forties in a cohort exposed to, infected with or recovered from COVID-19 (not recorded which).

The DNA for the CDR3 is TGTGCCAGCAGTCCCATTGGGACAGGGTACATGGGTAGGGAAACAGATACGCAGTATTTT. Its protein product is CASSPIGTGYMGRETDTQYF. The rearrangement joins TRBV27 to TRBJ2-3; 9 nucleotides agree with TRBD1. Losses at the gene ends were 5 bases for V and 3 bases for J; bases not matched to a gene: 21. CDR3 length: 20 amino acids. CDR1 is MNHEY and CDR2 is SMNVEV in the germline V gene (reference sequence).